Listed below are T cell receptor beta chains from one sample, sequenced in a study of blood T cell repertoires in COVID-19. The protocol was immunoSEQ multiplex PCR, while the TCRdb copy is restricted to in-frame clones and leaves out a portion. The table shows some 74,000 clones, with more than 80% occurring only once. What was sequenced was peripheral blood. All receptors come from a woman aged 80 or older with active or convalescent COVID-19. CDR3s include the opening cysteine and the closing phenylalanine or tryptophan. The D gene is left open where the match is weak. The listing skips clone size in some rows; elsewhere it reads once, few, many or a size class.

abundance	len	d_gene	j_gene	v_gene	CDR3nt	CDR3aa
-	15	TRBD2	TRBJ2-1	TRBV28	TGTGCCAGCACGCCAGGCGGGGGGCGATGGAATGAGCAGTTCTTC	CASTPGGGRWNEQFF
few	14	-	TRBJ1-3	TRBV25-1	TGTGCCAGCAGGGGTTGGGGGGCTGGAAACACCATATATTTT	CASRGWGAGNTIYF
-	14	-	TRBJ1-6	TRBV5-6	TGTGCCAGCAGCTTTCGGGGGTTAAATTCACCCCTCCACTTT	CASSFRGLNSPLHF
-	16	-	TRBJ2-3	TRBV7-9	TGTGCCAGCAGCTTAGCGTCTGGGGGCCTAGAAGATACGCAGTATTTT	CASSLASGGLEDTQYF
-	13	-	TRBJ1-5	TRBV24-1	TGTGCCACCAGTACAGGGCACAATCAGCCCCAGCATTTT	CATSTGHNQPQHF
-	11	-	TRBJ2-1	TRBV6-2/TRBV6-3	TGTGCCAGCAGTTACCGCAATGAGCAGTTCTTC	CASSYRNEQFF
once	18	-	TRBJ2-3	TRBV6-2/TRBV6-3	TGTGCCAGCAGTTACTCCTTTGGCCTCCCTTATGGCACAGATACGCAGTATTTT	CASSYSFGLPYGTDTQYF
-	17	TRBD1	TRBJ2-7	TRBV4-1	TGCGCCAGCAGCCAAGTTTACGGGACAGGGGGTTCCCAGGGGCAGTACTTC	CASSQVYGTGGSQGQYF
-	15	-	TRBJ1-3	TRBV28	TGTGCCAGCAGTCGTTGGACAGACTCTGGAAACACCATATATTTT	CASSRWTDSGNTIYF
-	17	-	TRBJ1-4	TRBV18	TGTGCCAGCTCACCTACTTCACCCGGGACAACTAATGAAAAACTGTTTTTT	CASSPTSPGTTNEKLFF
-	17	-	TRBJ2-1	TRBV7-6	TGTGCCAGCAGCTTAGATCTGGGGGGGCTAACCTACAATGAGCAGTTCTTC	CASSLDLGGLTYNEQFF
-	16	-	TRBJ2-2	TRBV4-3	TGCGCCAGCAGCCAATTCATCACAACGAACACCGGGGAGCTGTTTTTT	CASSQFITTNTGELFF
-	13	-	TRBJ2-7	TRBV5-1	TGCGCCAGCAGGACGACCGGGGACTACGAGCAGTACTTC	CASRTTGDYEQYF
-	12	-	TRBJ2-3	TRBV18	TGTGCCAGCTCATCCGAGCGGTATACGCAGTATTTT	CASSSERYTQYF
-	15	TRBD1	TRBJ2-3	TRBV30	TGTGCCTGGAGTCGACAGGGGGCCAGCACAGATACGCAGTATTTT	CAWSRQGASTDTQYF
-	17	-	TRBJ2-1	TRBV30	TGTGCCTGGAGTGTGCGGGGGTACAGGGTCACCTACAATGAGCAGTTCTTC	CAWSVRGYRVTYNEQFF
-	13	-	TRBJ2-7	TRBV7-2	TGTGCCAGCAGCTTCAACAGCTTCGGCGAGCAGTACTTC	CASSFNSFGEQYF
-	15	-	TRBJ2-1	TRBV6-5	TGTGCCAGCAGTTACAGGACTGGGTCTGGGGATGAGCAGTTCTTC	CASSYRTGSGDEQFF
-	16	-	TRBJ2-3	TRBV4-1	TGCGCCAGCAGCCAAAACAGCCCCATATGGGCAGATACGCAGTATTTT	CASSQNSPIWADTQYF
-	13	-	TRBJ1-5	TRBV10-3	TGTGCCACCAGAGGTGACGGGAATCAGCCCCAGCATTTT	CATRGDGNQPQHF
-	17	-	TRBJ2-7	TRBV6-4	TGTGCCAGCAGTGTCTTTCAAGACAGGGCGGGATCGTACGAGCAGTACTTC	CASSVFQDRAGSYEQYF
-	13	-	TRBJ1-5	TRBV6-6	TGTGCCAGCAGACTGACAGAACATCAGCCCCAGCATTTT	CASRLTEHQPQHF
-	16	TRBD2	TRBJ2-3	TRBV7-2	TGTGCCAGCAGCTTAGGACAGCGGGGGGGGACAGATACGCAGTATTTT	CASSLGQRGGTDTQYF
-	14	-	TRBJ2-7	TRBV27	TGTGCCAGCACGAGGGCAGGAGGGACCTACGAGCAGTACTTC	CASTRAGGTYEQYF
-	16	-	TRBJ2-7	TRBV6-1	TGTGCCAGCAGTGAACATGGACTTAAGGGATCCTACGAGCAGTACTTC	CASSEHGLKGSYEQYF